The entry below describes one TCR beta chain. The antigen is not known. MiXCR was run by TCRdb on the 5' RACE reads, yielding one entry per CDR3 protein. The sample includes about 520,000 distinct CDR3 sequences, roughly a fifth of them seen just once. The sample belongs to a study of identical twins. General study results and limits: Donors were not followed over many years; analysis was cross-sectional. Insertions were reduced in abundant cord blood beta clonotypes but not in memory repertoires.

The V end was cut by 4 bases, the J end by 7 bases, with 14 bases between. The CDR3 is 13 residues long. CDR1 is MRHNA and CDR2 is SNTAGT in the germline V gene. These records were also assigned to another study, of T cells expressing NK-cell markers. That work states: Top CD8+ clonotypes included the dominant CD3+CD56+NKG2C+ clonotypes in roughly 6 donors.

The material sequenced was CD4+ T cells sorted from blood. The clonotype originates from a young woman in good health. The chain couples TRBV6-4 to TRBJ2-7; perhaps TRBD2 as D (6 bases). The CDR3 sequence is CASSVLGGMEQYF. The CDR3 DNA reads as TGTGCCAGCAGTGTGCTGGGGGGTATGGAGCAGTACTTC.